This entry lists 15 T cell receptor beta chains sequenced from one sample in a study of PD-1 blockade in classical Hodgkin lymphoma. Some clones are missing from TCRdb's copy, which holds only in-frame ones; the method was immunoSEQ multiplex PCR. The sample shows 55,000 to 80,000 clones, about 87% of them seen only once. Every patient was affected by relapse after autologous stem cell transplantation, while exposure to brentuximab vedotin was not uniform. The starting material was peripheral blood mononuclear cells (PBMCs), obtained at baseline. The receptors were gathered from a human donor with classical Hodgkin lymphoma.

The gene calls are TRBV20-1 and TRBJ2-5; 7 bases are a match to TRBD2. Germline V gene data show CDR1 as DFQATT and CDR2 as SNEGSKA (reference sequence). The length of the CDR3 is 11 residues. The CDR3 region is CNAGGRVTQYF. The CDR3 DNA is TGCAACGCCGGGGGGAGGGTGACCCAGTACTTC.

Here the CDR3 reads CASSRGGQRENGYTF. In DNA form, the CDR3 reads TGTGCCAGTAGTCGGGGGGGACAGCGCGAGAATGGCTACACCTTC. The J gene is TRBJ1-2, the V gene TRBV19; 7 positions match TRBD1. CDR3 size: 15 residues. CDR1 LNHDA and CDR2 SQIVND come from the germline V gene (reference sequence). The J segment lost 6 bases and the V segment lost 5 bases, leaving 12 bases of the junction unmatched.

J is TRBJ1-4 and V is TRBV4-2, with D hard to call. Deletions cut 1 base from V and 7 bases from J, with 22 bases between. CDR1 and CDR2 (germline): LGHNA, YNFKEQ. CDR3 length equals 18 residues. The CDR3 protein is CASSQVGASVQVAEKLFF. The CDR3 bases are TGTGCCAGCAGCCAAGTAGGCGCAAGTGTTCAGGTCGCTGAAAAACTGTTTTTT.

The rearrangement joins TRBV6-1 to TRBJ1-1; 7 bases fit TRBD1. The junction had 3 bases not matched to a gene; V was cut back by 5 bases and J by 3 bases. The CDR3 is 13 amino acids. Germline lookup yields CDR1 MNHNS and CDR2 SASEGT. For the CDR3, the DNA is TGTGCCAGCAGTCGTACAGGGGACACTGAAGCTTTCTTT. Protein: CASSRTGDTEAFF.

The chain uses TRBV28 and TRBJ1-4; 9 bases are a match to TRBD1. Trimming at V came to 5 bases and at J to 3 bases, leaving 4 bases not matched to a gene. Germline V CDR1 and CDR2: MDHEN, SYDVKM. The CDR3 length is 15 residues. The CDR3 protein is CASSTRTGANEKLFF. CDR3 in DNA: TGTGCCAGCAGTACCCGGACAGGGGCTAATGAAAAACTGTTTTTT.

This chain joins TRBV6-4 and TRBJ2-3; TRBD1 matches 7 bases. The CDR3 is made up of 16 amino acids. The germline V gene has CDR1 MRHNA and CDR2 SNTAGT. The V segment lost 2 bases and the J segment 1 base; nucleotides outside the gene matches: 6. This CDR3 reads CASSDTTGEGTDTQYF. Written as DNA, the CDR3 is TGTGCCAGCAGTGACACTACAGGGGAAGGCACAGATACGCAGTATTTT.

This clone was observed a few times. The chain has TRBV6-4 and TRBJ1-1; D possibly corresponds to TRBD1 (6 bases). Trimming removed 0 bases from V and 2 bases from J, with 7 bases in between. CDR1 and CDR2 from the germline V gene are MRHNA and SNTAGT. The CDR3 spans 14 residues. The CDR3 DNA reads TGTGCCAGCAGTGACTCGGACAGAAACACTGAAGCTTTCTTT. Encoded protein: CASSDSDRNTEAFF.

This chain links TRBV6-1 with TRBJ1-2; TRBD1 is a possible D gene (5 bases). The CDR3 contains 13 residues. Trimming stripped 8 bases from V and 3 bases from J, with 13 bases between. Per germline, CDR1 MNHNS and CDR2 SASEGT. The CDR3 DNA is TGTGCCAGCTTTGCGAGACAGTACTATGGCTACACCTTC. Its protein is CASFARQYYGYTF.

V is TRBV28 and J is TRBJ2-7, with 7 bases identical to TRBD2. CDR3 length: 11 amino acids. Trimming removed 8 bases from V and 3 bases from J; junction bases left unmatched: 1. CDR1 is MDHEN, CDR2 SYDVKM, per germline. DNA for the CDR3: TGTGCCAGCGGGGGGGGCTACGAGCAGTACTTC. This sequence encodes CASGGGYEQYF. The variable domain in full, completed from reference TRBV28 and TRBJ2-7, reads DVKVTQSSRYLVKRTGEKVFLECVQDMDHENMFWYRQDPGLGLRLIYFSYDVKMKEKGDIPEGYSVSREKKERFSLILESASTNQTSMYLCASGGGYEQYFGPGTRLTVT.

V and J are TRBV5-1 and TRBJ2-3; 12 bases are a match to TRBD2. CDR1 SGHRS and CDR2 YFSETQ come from the germline V gene. The CDR3 length is 15 residues. V was clipped by 5 bases and J by 2 bases; unmatched bases: 3. The CDR3 loop reads CASRLAGGSTDTQYF. For the CDR3, the DNA is TGCGCCAGCAGACTAGCGGGGGGTTCCACAGATACGCAGTATTTT.

The gene calls are TRBV30 and TRBJ2-7; 8 positions agree with TRBD2. The germline CDR1 and CDR2 sequences are GTSNPN and SVGIG (reference sequence). The length of the CDR3 is 15 residues. V dropped 0 bases and J dropped 4; count of bases not matched to a gene: 8. This CDR3 reads CAWSVRRGAGYEQYF. CDR3 nucleotide sequence: TGTGCCTGGAGTGTAAGGCGGGGGGCCGGATACGAGCAGTACTTC.

The chain links TRBV20-1 to TRBJ2-1; no reliable D call. CDR1 is DFQATT, CDR2 SNEGSKA, per germline (reference sequence). This CDR3 comprises 10 residues. V was shortened by 6 bases and J by 7 bases, with 7 bases between the two germline ends. The DNA of the CDR3 is TGCAGTGCCGCCGGGAATGAGCAGTTCTTC. Its translation is CSAAGNEQFF.

The chain employs TRBV5-1 and TRBJ1-1; unclear D gene. V was shortened by 4 bases and J by 1 base, with 11 bases between the two germline ends. Germline V gene lookup returns CDR1 SGHRS and CDR2 YFSETQ. The CDR3 is made up of 14 amino acids. This CDR3 is CASSPIDTNTEAFF. For the CDR3, the DNA is TGCGCCAGCAGCCCGATCGACACGAACACTGAAGCTTTCTTT. Variable domain in full (rest from reference TRBV5-1 and TRBJ1-1): KAGVTQTPRYLIKTRGQQVTLSCSPISGHRSVSWYQQTPGQGLQFLFEYFSETQRNKGNFPGRFSGRQFSNSRSEMNVSTLELGDSALYLCASSPIDTNTEAFFGQGTRLTVV.

This chain links TRBV28 with TRBJ1-3; a weak D match, TRBD1 (6 bases). V lost 5 bases to trimming and J lost 0 bases, with 11 bases between them. CDR1 and CDR2 from the germline V gene are MDHEN and SYDVKM. CDR3 length: 15 amino acids. CDR3 residues: CASSHFRGSGNTIYF. The CDR3 DNA sequence: TGTGCCAGCAGTCATTTCAGGGGCTCTGGAAACACCATATATTTT.

The chain couples TRBV7-9 to TRBJ1-1, with no clear D. Trimming removed 0 bases at V and 1 base at J, with 12 bases between. There are 16 residues in the CDR3. Germline CDR1 and CDR2: SEHNR and FQNEAQ (reference sequence). The CDR3 reads CASSLADGPGNTEAFF. The CDR3 nucleotides are TGTGCCAGCAGCTTAGCGGACGGACCGGGGAACACTGAAGCTTTCTTT.